This TCR beta chain derives from a study of blood T cell repertoires in COVID-19. Overall study: PBMCs, B-cell-depleted T cells, or T cells provided the cDNA or gDNA that made up the material.

Sequencing was performed with immunoSEQ multiplex PCR; in TCRdb, only in-frame clones are kept and a portion is missing. The sample yields 180,000 or so clones, roughly 80% seen once. This sequence was found in a man aged 55 to 70 who had been exposed to COVID-19. The specimen was PBMCs or T cells enriched from blood (not recorded which).

In nucleotides, the CDR3 is TGTGCCAGCAGTTACTCTGGGGCTTCCTACCACTTT. It specifies CASSYSGASYHF. This rearrangement joins TRBV6-5 to TRBJ1-6; perhaps TRBD1 as D (5 bases). CDR3 length: 12 amino acids. Germline V gene data show CDR1 as MNHEY and CDR2 as SVGAGI. V lost 0 bases, J lost 18 bases, and 12 bases lay in between.